This TCR beta chain was sequenced in a study of T cells in Graves' hyperthyroidism and ophthalmopathy. Worth noting for this clonotype: Its antigen is undetermined.

Study-wide results and limits: A model using 13 V-J features told ophthalmopathy apart from stable hyperthyroidism.

The CDR3 has 15 residues. With V trimmed by 1 base and J by 10 bases, 13 bases remained unmatched. From germline, CDR1 is DFQATT and CDR2 SNEGSKA (reference sequence). Amplified TCR beta CDR3 regions came from RNA transcripts. A set of HTBI primers served as the primers for a first-round RT-PCR of the TCR CDR3. MiXCR was run by TCRdb on the multiplex PCR reads, yielding one entry per CDR3 protein. The data hold roughly 520,000 distinct CDR3 sequences, with around a quarter observed a single time. J is TRBJ2-5 and V is TRBV20-1; 9 positions agree with TRBD1. Source material: blood. The source of this sequence is a woman aged 25 to 39 with Graves' ophthalmopathy. The CDR3 reads CSARGGTGWVGYQYF. DNA of the CDR3: TGCAGTGCTAGAGGGGGGACAGGGTGGGTTGGTTACCAGTACTTC.